These 12 T cell receptor beta chains came from one sample sequenced in a study of OX40 agonist ivuxolimab in advanced cancers. Sequencing used immunoSEQ multiplex PCR; TCRdb keeps in-frame clones, though not all of them. Of over 50,000 clones listed, approximately 80% are singletons. The starting material was CD4+ or CD8+ T cells sorted from blood, obtained in a trial of the OX40 agonist ivuxolimab. These receptors all come from an adult with an advanced solid tumor such as melanoma, head and neck, liver or kidney cancer.

The chain has TRBV6-6 and TRBJ1-2; no clear D gene. V shed 6 bases and J shed 7 bases, with 12 bases lying between them. This CDR3 contains 12 residues. Per germline, CDR1 MNHNY and CDR2 SVGAGI (reference sequence). Written as DNA, the CDR3 is TGTGCCAGCAGGATGGAGGGTGCTGGCTACACCTTC. The encoded protein is CASRMEGAGYTF.

The J gene is TRBJ2-7, the V gene TRBV18, with D perhaps matching TRBD1 (5 bases). The ends were cut back, 3 bases at V and 6 bases at J, with 15 bases in the middle. The CDR3 is 14 amino acids. Germline V lookup: CDR1 KGHSH, CDR2 LQKENI. The CDR3 spells CASSPGRGHLEQYF. CDR3 in DNA: TGTGCCAGCTCACCGGGCAGAGGACACCTCGAGCAGTACTTC. The full variable domain, rest sourced from reference TRBV18 and TRBJ2-7, is NAGVMQNPRHLVRRRGQEARLRCSPMKGHSHVYWYRQLPEEGLKFMVYLQKENIIDESGMPKERFSAEFPKEGPSILRIQQVVRGDSAAYFCASSPGRGHLEQYFGPGTRLTVT.

This clone was seen only a few times. The chain is built from TRBV19 and TRBJ1-6, with TRBD1 matching over 9 bases. Germline CDR1 and CDR2: LNHDA and SQIVND (reference sequence). Losses at the gene ends were 5 bases for V and 9 bases for J; bases not matched to a gene: 5. CDR3 length: 14 amino acids. CDR3 sequence: CASSAGTGSSPLHF. The CDR3 coding sequence is TGTGCCAGTAGTGCCGGGACAGGGAGTTCACCCCTCCACTTT.

The chain links TRBV2 to TRBJ2-1; 8 nucleotides line up with TRBD2. The CDR3 extends over 14 amino acids. CDR1 and CDR2 from the germline V gene are SNHLY and FYNNEI. Unmatched junction bases numbered 5, after V lost 6 bases and J lost 4 bases. The CDR3 region is CASSPGLGYNEQFF. The CDR3 DNA sequence: TGTGCCAGCAGCCCGGGACTAGGTTACAATGAGCAGTTCTTC. Drawing the rest from reference TRBV2 and TRBJ2-1, the complete variable domain is EPEVTQTPSHQVTQMGQEVILRCVPISNHLYFYWYRQILGQKVEFLVSFYNNEISEKSEIFDDQFSVERPDGSNFTLKIRSTKLEDSAMYFCASSPGLGYNEQFFGPGTRLTVL.

CDR3 protein: CASSLGPDTQYF. The DNA for the CDR3 is TGTGCCAGCAGCTTAGGACCAGATACGCAGTATTTT. The rearrangement uses TRBV7-2 and TRBJ2-3; D remains unclear. V lost 1 base, J lost 4 bases, and 3 bases lay in between. Germline CDR1 is SGHTA and CDR2 is FQGNSA. The CDR3 covers 12 residues.

This chain joins TRBV27 and TRBJ1-2; maybe TRBD1 (5 bases). The V gene lost 3 bases and the J gene lost 8 bases, with 13 bases spanning the gap. The CDR3 extends over 13 amino acids. Germline values: CDR1 MNHEY, CDR2 SMNVEV (reference sequence). In nucleotides, the CDR3 is TGTGCCAGCAGTTTTTCCGGGGCGTGGGGCTACACCTTC. Protein product: CASSFSGAWGYTF.

The rearrangement links TRBV30 to TRBJ2-5; D remains unclear. Germline V gives CDR1 GTSNPN, CDR2 SVGIG (reference sequence). CDR3 size: 12 residues. The germline V and J ends were trimmed by 1 base and 4 bases, with 7 bases remaining between them. Here the CDR3 reads CAWSEAGETQYF. The DNA for the CDR3 is TGTGCCTGGAGTGAGGCCGGAGAGACCCAGTACTTC.

The V call is TRBV5-4, the J call TRBJ1-5; D unresolved. Trimming stripped 0 bases from V and 3 bases from J, with 10 bases between. Per the germline V gene, CDR1 is SGHNT and CDR2 is YYREEE (reference sequence). The CDR3 consists of 15 residues. CDR3 nucleotides: TGTGCCAGCAGCTTGGGGGGAGCAATCAATCAGCCCCAGCATTTT. This translates into CASSLGGAINQPQHF.

The chain recombines TRBV19 with TRBJ2-3; tentatively, D is TRBD1 (5 bases). The CDR3 loop spans 13 amino acids. The germline V gene encodes CDR1 LNHDA and CDR2 SQIVND (reference sequence). V was clipped by 0 bases and J by 8 bases, with 9 bases between them. CDR3 amino acids: CASSIEQRGTQYF. The CDR3 DNA reads as TGTGCCAGTAGTATAGAGCAAAGGGGTACGCAGTATTTT.

This clone was counted between two and nine times. J is TRBJ2-5 and V is TRBV5-1; tentatively, D is TRBD1 or TRBD2 (6 bases each). The CDR3 is 15 amino acids. From germline, CDR1 is SGHRS and CDR2 YFSETQ. V shed 3 bases and J shed 0 bases, with 12 bases lying between them. The CDR3 nucleotides read TGCGCCAGCAGCTGGGGGGCAGGCTACCAAGAGACCCAGTACTTC. Residues: CASSWGAGYQETQYF.

The chain couples TRBV10-2 to TRBJ2-3; TRBD2 agrees at 8 bases. Germline V gene data show CDR1 as WSHSY and CDR2 as SAAADI. Trimming cost V 6 bases and J 4 bases; bases outside gene matches: 9. CDR3 length equals 15 residues. The CDR3, as DNA: TGCGCCAGCAGCTGGGCGGGGGGCCTCGCAGATACGCAGTATTTT. It yields the protein CASSWAGGLADTQYF.

This rearrangement joins TRBV30 to TRBJ1-2, with TRBD1 matching 7 bases. After removal of 5 bases from V and 5 bases from J, the junction contained 2 bases not matched to a gene. The germline V gene encodes CDR1 GTSNPN and CDR2 SVGIG (reference sequence). The CDR3 sequence is 11 residues long. The CDR3 here is CAWDRVYGYTF. The CDR3 nucleotides read TGTGCCTGGGACAGGGTGTATGGCTACACCTTC.